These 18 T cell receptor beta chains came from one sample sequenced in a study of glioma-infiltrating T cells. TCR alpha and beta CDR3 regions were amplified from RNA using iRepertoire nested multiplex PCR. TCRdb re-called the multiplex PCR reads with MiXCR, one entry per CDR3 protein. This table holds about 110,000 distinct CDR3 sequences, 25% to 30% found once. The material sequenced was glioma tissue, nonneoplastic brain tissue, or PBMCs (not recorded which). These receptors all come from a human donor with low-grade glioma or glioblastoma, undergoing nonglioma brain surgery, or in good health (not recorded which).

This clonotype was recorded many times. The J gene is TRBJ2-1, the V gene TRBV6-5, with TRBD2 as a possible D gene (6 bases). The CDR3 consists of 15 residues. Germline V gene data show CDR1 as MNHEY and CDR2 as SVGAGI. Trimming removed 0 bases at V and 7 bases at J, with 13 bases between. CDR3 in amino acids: CASSYSPGVGNEQFF. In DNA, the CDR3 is TGTGCCAGCAGTTACTCGCCGGGGGTAGGGAATGAGCAGTTCTTC.

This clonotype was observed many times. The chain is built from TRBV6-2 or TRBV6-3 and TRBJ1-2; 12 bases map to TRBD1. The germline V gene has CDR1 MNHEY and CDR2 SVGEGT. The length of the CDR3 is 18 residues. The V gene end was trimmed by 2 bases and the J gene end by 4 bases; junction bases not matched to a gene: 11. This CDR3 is CASSYRGTGGGRGYGYTF. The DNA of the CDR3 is TGTGCCAGCAGTTACAGGGGGACAGGGGGCGGTCGAGGCTATGGCTACACCTTC.

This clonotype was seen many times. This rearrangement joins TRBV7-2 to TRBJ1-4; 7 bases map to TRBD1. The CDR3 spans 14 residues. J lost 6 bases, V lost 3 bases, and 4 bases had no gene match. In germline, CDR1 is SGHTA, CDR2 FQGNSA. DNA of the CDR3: TGTGCCAGCAGCTTTCAGGGGGGGGATGAAAAACTGTTTTTT. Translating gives CASSFQGGDEKLFF.

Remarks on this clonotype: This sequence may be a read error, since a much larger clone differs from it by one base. The CDR3 here is CASSLQGFTLDEKFF. In nucleotides, the CDR3 is TGTGCCAGCAGCCTCCAGGGGTTCACTTTGGATGAGAAGTTCTTC. The chain carries TRBV7-3 and TRBJ2-1, with D possibly matching TRBD1 (6 bases). CDR1 and CDR2 (germline): SGHTA, FQGTGA. This CDR3 has 15 residues. Filled out from reference TRBV7-3 and TRBJ2-1, the complete variable domain reads GAGVSQTPSNKVTEKGKYVELRCDPISGHTALYWYRQSLGQGPEFLIYFQGTGAADDSGLPNDRFFAVRPEGSVSTLKIQRTERGDSAVYLCASSLQGFTLDEKFFGPGTRLTVL.

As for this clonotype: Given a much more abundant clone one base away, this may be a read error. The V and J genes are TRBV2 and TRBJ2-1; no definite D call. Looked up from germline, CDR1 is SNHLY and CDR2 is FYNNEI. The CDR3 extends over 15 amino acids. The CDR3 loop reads CASSEELGSYNEKFF. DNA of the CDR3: TGTGCCAGCAGTGAAGAATTGGGCTCCTACAATGAGAAGTTCTTC.

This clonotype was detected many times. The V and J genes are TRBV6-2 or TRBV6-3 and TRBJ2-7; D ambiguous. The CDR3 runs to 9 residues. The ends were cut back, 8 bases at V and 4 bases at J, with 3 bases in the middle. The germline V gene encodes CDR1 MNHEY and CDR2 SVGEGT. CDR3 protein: CASGYEQYF. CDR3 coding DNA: TGTGCCAGCGGGTACGAGCAGTACTTC.

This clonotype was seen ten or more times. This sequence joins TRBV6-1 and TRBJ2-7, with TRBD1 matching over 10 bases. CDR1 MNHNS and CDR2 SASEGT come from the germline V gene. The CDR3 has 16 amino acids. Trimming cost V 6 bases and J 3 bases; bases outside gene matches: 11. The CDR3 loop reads CASSDRSGTGDYEQYF. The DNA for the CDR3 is TGTGCCAGCAGCGACAGAAGCGGGACAGGGGACTACGAGCAGTACTTC.

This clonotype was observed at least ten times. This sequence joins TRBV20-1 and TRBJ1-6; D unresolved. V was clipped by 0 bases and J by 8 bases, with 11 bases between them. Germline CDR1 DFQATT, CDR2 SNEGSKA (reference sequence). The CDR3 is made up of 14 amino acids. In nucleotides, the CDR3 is TGCAGTGCTAGAGATCCCTGGGCCCATTCACCCCTCCACTTT. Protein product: CSARDPWAHSPLHF.

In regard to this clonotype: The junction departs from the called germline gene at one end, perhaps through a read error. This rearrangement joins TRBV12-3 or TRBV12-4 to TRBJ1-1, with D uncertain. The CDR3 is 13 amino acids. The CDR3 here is CASRPSMNTEAFF. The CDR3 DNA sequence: TGCGCCAGCAGACCTTCCATGAACACTGAAGCTTTCTTT.

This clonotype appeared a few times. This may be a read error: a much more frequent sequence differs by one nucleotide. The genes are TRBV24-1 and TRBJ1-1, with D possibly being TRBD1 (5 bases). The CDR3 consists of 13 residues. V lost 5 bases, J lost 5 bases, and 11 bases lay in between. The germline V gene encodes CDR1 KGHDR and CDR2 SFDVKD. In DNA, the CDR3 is TGTGCCACCAGTGGTTTCGGGGGGACTGAAGCTTTCTTT. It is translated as CATSGFGGTEAFF.

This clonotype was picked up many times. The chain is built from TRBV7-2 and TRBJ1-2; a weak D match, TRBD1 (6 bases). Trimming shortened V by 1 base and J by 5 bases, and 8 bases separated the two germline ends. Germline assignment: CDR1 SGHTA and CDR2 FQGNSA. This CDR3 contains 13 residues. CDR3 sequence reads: CASSLGDIYGYTF. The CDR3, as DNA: TGTGCCAGCAGCTTAGGGGACATTTATGGCTACACCTTC.

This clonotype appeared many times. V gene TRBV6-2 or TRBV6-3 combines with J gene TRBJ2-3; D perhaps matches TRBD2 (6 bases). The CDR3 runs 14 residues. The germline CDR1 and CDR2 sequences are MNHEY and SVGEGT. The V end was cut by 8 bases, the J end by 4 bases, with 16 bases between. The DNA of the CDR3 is TGTGCCAGCGGTCAGGGAGGATCCCCAGATACGCAGTATTTT. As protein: CASGQGGSPDTQYF.

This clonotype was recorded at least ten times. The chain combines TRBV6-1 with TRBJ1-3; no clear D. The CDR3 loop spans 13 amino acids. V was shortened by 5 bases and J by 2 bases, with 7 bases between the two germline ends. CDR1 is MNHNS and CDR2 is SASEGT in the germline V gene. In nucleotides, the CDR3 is TGTGCCAGCAGTTCTATAGCTGGAAACACCATATATTTT. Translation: CASSSIAGNTIYF.

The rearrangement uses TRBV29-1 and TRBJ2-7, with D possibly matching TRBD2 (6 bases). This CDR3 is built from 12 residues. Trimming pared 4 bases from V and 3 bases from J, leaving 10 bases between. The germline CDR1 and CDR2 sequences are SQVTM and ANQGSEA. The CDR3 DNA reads TGCAGCGTTGGCCGGGACTTCTACGAGCAGTACTTC. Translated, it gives CSVGRDFYEQYF.

The CDR3 sequence is CSVGGVPLYEQYF. The CDR3 DNA reads as TGCAGCGTTGGGGGGGTACCCCTCTACGAGCAGTACTTC. This chain joins TRBV29-1 and TRBJ2-7; tentative D call: TRBD2 (6 bases). This CDR3 has 13 amino acids. CDR1 SQVTM and CDR2 ANQGSEA come from the germline V gene. V dropped 4 bases and J dropped 3 bases, with 13 bases sitting between them.

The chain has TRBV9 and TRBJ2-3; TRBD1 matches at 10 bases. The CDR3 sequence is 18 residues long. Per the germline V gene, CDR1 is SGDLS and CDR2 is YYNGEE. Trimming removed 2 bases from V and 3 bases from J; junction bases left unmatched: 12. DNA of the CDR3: TGTGCCAGCAGCGTTGGGGCGGGACAGGGGATCATGACAGATACGCAGTATTTT. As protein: CASSVGAGQGIMTDTQYF.

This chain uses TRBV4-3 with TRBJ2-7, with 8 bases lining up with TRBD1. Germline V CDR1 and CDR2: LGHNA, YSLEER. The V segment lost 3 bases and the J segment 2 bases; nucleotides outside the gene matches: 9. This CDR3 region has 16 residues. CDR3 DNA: TGCGCCAGCAGCCAGACAGCGACAGGGGATACCTACGAGCAGTACTTC. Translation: CASSQTATGDTYEQYF.

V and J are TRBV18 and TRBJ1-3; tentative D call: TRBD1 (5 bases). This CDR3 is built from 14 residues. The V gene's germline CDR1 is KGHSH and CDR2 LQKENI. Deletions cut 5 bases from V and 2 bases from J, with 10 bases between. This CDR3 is CASSEEGTGNTIYF. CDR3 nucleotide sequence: TGTGCCAGCTCAGAGGAGGGGACTGGAAACACCATATATTTT.